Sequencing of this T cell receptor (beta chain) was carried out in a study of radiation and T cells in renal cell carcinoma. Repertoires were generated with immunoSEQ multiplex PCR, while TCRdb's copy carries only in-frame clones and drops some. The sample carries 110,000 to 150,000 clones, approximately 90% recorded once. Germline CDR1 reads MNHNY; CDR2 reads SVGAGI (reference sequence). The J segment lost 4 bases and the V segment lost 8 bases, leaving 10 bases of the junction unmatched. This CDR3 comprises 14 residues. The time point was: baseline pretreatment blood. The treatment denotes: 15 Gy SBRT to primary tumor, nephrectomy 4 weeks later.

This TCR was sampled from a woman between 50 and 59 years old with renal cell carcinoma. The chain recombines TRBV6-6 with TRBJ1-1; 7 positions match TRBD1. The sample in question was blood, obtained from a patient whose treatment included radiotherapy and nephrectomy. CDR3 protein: CASQRQGGTTEAFF. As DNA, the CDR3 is TGTGCCAGCCAGAGACAGGGAGGGACCACTGAAGCTTTCTTT.